This TCR beta chain comes out of a study of cytomegalovirus exposure and HLA in healthy donors. PCR used 60 Vbeta primers and 13 Jbeta primers. Sequenced by immunoSEQ multiplex PCR; TCRdb stores in-frame clones only, minus some. Of approximately 170,000 clones listed, approximately 84% were seen once; the top ten hold approximately 1.2%. This clone was picked up a small number of times. CDR1 is MNHNY and CDR2 is SVGAGI in the germline V gene (reference sequence). The ends lost 5 bases at V and 0 bases at J; junction bases unmatched: 3. CDR3 length: 15 residues. The sample taken for sequencing was PBMCs. The TCR comes from a man aged 50-60 years in good health and CMV-seropositive. V usage is TRBV6-6 and J usage is TRBJ2-2; the match to TRBD2 covers 7 bases. The CDR3 spells CASSQSGTNTGELFF. Here the CDR3 DNA reads TGTGCCAGCAGTCAGAGCGGGACGAACACCGGGGAGCTGTTTTTT.